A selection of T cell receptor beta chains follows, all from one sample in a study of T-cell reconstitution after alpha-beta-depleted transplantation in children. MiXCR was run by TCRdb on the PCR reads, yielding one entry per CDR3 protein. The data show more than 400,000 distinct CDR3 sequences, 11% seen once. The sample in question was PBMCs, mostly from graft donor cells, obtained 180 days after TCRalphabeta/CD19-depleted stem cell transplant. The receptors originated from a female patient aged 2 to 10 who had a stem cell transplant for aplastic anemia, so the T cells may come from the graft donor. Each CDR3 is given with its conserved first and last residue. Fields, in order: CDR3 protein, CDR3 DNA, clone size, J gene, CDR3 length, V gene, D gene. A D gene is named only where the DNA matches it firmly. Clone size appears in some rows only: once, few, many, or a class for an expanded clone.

CDR3aa: CASSLLAGTGNTRGVAQYF; CDR3nt: TGTGCCAGCAGCTTACTAGCGGGGACGGGGAACACAAGGGGAGTTGCGCAGTATTTT; abundance: many; j_gene: TRBJ2-3; len: 19; v_gene: TRBV11-2; d_gene: TRBD2
CDR3aa: CASSLRLAGWEETQYF; CDR3nt: TGCGCCAGCAGCCTCAGACTAGCGGGGTGGGAAGAGACCCAGTACTTC; abundance: few; j_gene: TRBJ2-5; len: 16; v_gene: TRBV4-3; d_gene: TRBD2
CDR3aa: CSVEDPRVRETQYF; CDR3nt: TGCAGCGTTGAAGATCCCAGGGTTCGGGAGACCCAGTACTTC; abundance: few; j_gene: TRBJ2-5; len: 14; v_gene: TRBV29-1; d_gene: -
CDR3aa: CASSIGSGGNNEQFF; CDR3nt: TGTGCCAGTAGTATAGGGTCAGGGGGAAACAATGAGCAGTTCTTC; abundance: few; j_gene: TRBJ2-1; len: 15; v_gene: TRBV19; d_gene: TRBD1
CDR3aa: CASSSAGLNSPLHF; CDR3nt: TGCGCCAGCAGCTCCGCGGGCCTCAATTCACCCCTCCACTTT; abundance: few; j_gene: TRBJ1-6; len: 14; v_gene: TRBV5-1; d_gene: -
CDR3aa: CASIENDEGGEETQYF; CDR3nt: TGTGCCAGCATCGAAAACGACGAAGGGGGGGAAGAGACCCAGTACTTC; abundance: -; j_gene: TRBJ2-5; len: 16; v_gene: TRBV25-1; d_gene: -
CDR3aa: CASSLSRLHTGELFF; CDR3nt: TGTGCCAGCAGCTTATCGCGGCTGCACACCGGGGAGCTGTTTTTT; abundance: few; j_gene: TRBJ2-2; len: 15; v_gene: TRBV7-2; d_gene: -
CDR3aa: CASSEQGPGSEQFF; CDR3nt: TGTGCCAGCAGTGAACAGGGTCCGGGAAGTGAGCAGTTCTTC; abundance: -; j_gene: TRBJ2-1; len: 14; v_gene: TRBV12-3/TRBV12-4; d_gene: -
CDR3aa: CASSQDRVQNIQYF; CDR3nt: TGCGCCAGCAGCCAAGATCGGGTCCAAAACATTCAGTACTTC; abundance: few; j_gene: TRBJ2-4; len: 14; v_gene: TRBV4-3; d_gene: -
CDR3aa: CASSDGQGANYGYTF; CDR3nt: TGTGCCAGCTCAGACGGACAGGGGGCGAACTATGGCTACACCTTC; abundance: few; j_gene: TRBJ1-2; len: 15; v_gene: TRBV18; d_gene: TRBD1
CDR3aa: CASSAARDGITEAFF; CDR3nt: TGCGCCAGCAGCGCCGCCCGGGACGGAATCACTGAAGCTTTCTTT; abundance: many; j_gene: TRBJ1-1; len: 15; v_gene: TRBV5-1; d_gene: -
CDR3aa: CASSPDRVSSSGNTIYF; CDR3nt: TGTGCCAGCAGTCCTGACAGGGTCTCTAGCTCTGGAAACACCATATATTTT; abundance: -; j_gene: TRBJ1-3; len: 17; v_gene: TRBV12-3/TRBV12-4; d_gene: TRBD1
CDR3aa: CASSLGTRTHRGTEAFF; CDR3nt: TGTGCCAGCAGCTTAGGGACCCGCACCCACCGGGGCACTGAAGCTTTCTTT; abundance: few; j_gene: TRBJ1-1; len: 17; v_gene: TRBV7-2; d_gene: -
CDR3aa: CASSPVAGHGEQYF; CDR3nt: TGTGCCAGCAGCCCCGTAGCGGGTCACGGCGAGCAGTACTTC; abundance: few; j_gene: TRBJ2-7; len: 14; v_gene: TRBV6-2/TRBV6-3; d_gene: TRBD2
CDR3aa: CAITGVGTGTEQFF; CDR3nt: TGTGCCATCACTGGGGTGGGGACAGGGACTGAGCAGTTCTTC; abundance: few; j_gene: TRBJ2-1; len: 14; v_gene: TRBV10-3; d_gene: TRBD1
CDR3aa: CSVEGGGGVPYEQYF; CDR3nt: TGCAGCGTTGAAGGGGGCGGGGGGGTACCCTACGAGCAGTACTTC; abundance: -; j_gene: TRBJ2-7; len: 15; v_gene: TRBV29-1; d_gene: TRBD2
CDR3aa: CAIKRTGASYEQYF; CDR3nt: TGTGCCATCAAGCGGACAGGGGCCTCCTACGAGCAGTACTTC; abundance: few; j_gene: TRBJ2-7; len: 14; v_gene: TRBV10-3; d_gene: TRBD1
CDR3aa: CASSELAGGGDIQYF; CDR3nt: TGTGCCAGCAGTGAGTTAGCGGGGGGGGGAGACATTCAGTACTTC; abundance: few; j_gene: TRBJ2-4; len: 15; v_gene: TRBV2; d_gene: TRBD2
CDR3aa: CATEFQAGGRDEQFF; CDR3nt: TGTGCCACCGAATTTCAGGCGGGAGGCCGGGATGAGCAGTTCTTC; abundance: few; j_gene: TRBJ2-1; len: 15; v_gene: TRBV24-1; d_gene: TRBD2
CDR3aa: CASSLEWNHNEQFF; CDR3nt: TGCGCCAGCAGCTTGGAGTGGAACCACAATGAGCAGTTCTTC; abundance: few; j_gene: TRBJ2-1; len: 14; v_gene: TRBV5-1; d_gene: -
CDR3aa: CASSGARGAAGNTIYF; CDR3nt: TGTGCCAGCAGTGGCGCTCGGGGGGCGGCTGGAAACACCATATATTTT; abundance: many; j_gene: TRBJ1-3; len: 16; v_gene: TRBV28; d_gene: -
CDR3aa: CASSQGQGWNTEAFF; CDR3nt: TGCGCCAGCAGTCAAGGACAGGGTTGGAACACTGAAGCTTTCTTT; abundance: -; j_gene: TRBJ1-1; len: 15; v_gene: TRBV4-3; d_gene: TRBD1